This TCR beta chain came from a study of cytomegalovirus exposure and HLA in healthy donors. About this clone itself: What it binds is not known.

Whole-study findings and limits: First-cohort TCR clusters tended to co-occur in the 90 to 150 validation repertoires, a later analysis found. The study found most TCR sequences rare, yet found some public TCRs in many donors. Overall, roughly 150 TCR beta chains were annotated as cytomegalovirus-associated.

Profiled with immunoSEQ multiplex PCR; TCRdb holds only in-frame clones, not every one. In the table there are some 250,000 clones, 90% of which are singletons. The study drew the donors from its approximately 130-subject validation cohort, separate from the approximately 700-subject first cohort. CDR3 length equals 15 residues. The V end was cut by 0 bases, the J end by 8 bases, with 13 bases between. Germline CDR1 KGHSH, CDR2 LQKENI. This chain joins TRBV18 and TRBJ2-2; D possibly corresponds to TRBD1 (5 bases). The sequence was collected from a young woman in good health and CMV-seronegative. The sample consisted of PBMCs. The CDR3 DNA sequence: TGTGCCAGCTCACCACCCGTAGGGGAACCGGGGGAGCTGTTTTTT. Its translation is CASSPPVGEPGELFF.